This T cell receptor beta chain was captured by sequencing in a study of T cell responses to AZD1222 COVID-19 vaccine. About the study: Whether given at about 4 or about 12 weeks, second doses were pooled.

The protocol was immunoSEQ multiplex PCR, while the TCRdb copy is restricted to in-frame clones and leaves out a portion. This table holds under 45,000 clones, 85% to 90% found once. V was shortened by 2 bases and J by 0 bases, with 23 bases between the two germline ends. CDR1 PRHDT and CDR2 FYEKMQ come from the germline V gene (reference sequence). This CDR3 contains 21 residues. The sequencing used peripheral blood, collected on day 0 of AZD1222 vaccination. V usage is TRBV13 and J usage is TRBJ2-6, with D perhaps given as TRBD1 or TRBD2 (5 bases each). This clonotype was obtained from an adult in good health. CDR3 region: CASSLYWATGTVDSGANVLTF. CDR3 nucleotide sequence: TGTGCCAGCAGCTTATATTGGGCGACCGGGACGGTAGACTCTGGGGCCAACGTCCTGACTTTC.